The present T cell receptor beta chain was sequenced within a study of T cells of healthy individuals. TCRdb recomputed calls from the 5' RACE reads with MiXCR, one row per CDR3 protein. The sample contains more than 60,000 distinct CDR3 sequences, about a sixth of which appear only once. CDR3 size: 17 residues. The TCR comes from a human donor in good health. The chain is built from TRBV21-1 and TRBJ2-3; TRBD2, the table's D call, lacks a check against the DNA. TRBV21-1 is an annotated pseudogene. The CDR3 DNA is TGTGCCAGGACCGGGACTAGCGGGAGGGCTAGCACAGATACGCAGTATTTT. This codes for CARTGTSGRASTDTQYF.